Presented here are 32 T cell receptor beta chains from one specimen sequenced in a study of shared clonotypes between healthy human individuals (dated by TCRdb to between 2020 and 2021). Receptor libraries were prepared by the immunoSEQ multiplex PCR assay. In its TCRdb copy, this immuneACCESS table keeps in-frame sequences only and misses some clones. Where compared with another copy, unresolved V genes explain less than half of these, and the others have no known cause. This sample gives approximately 2.5 million clones in total; around nine tenths of them show up just once. The ten largest clonotypes hold 0.13% to 0.15% of the sample. Sample: naive CD4+ T cells sorted from blood. Reading the label with the study, this specimen's cell subset or site is: CD45RA+ positively selected. Every receptor here comes from a man younger than 35 in good health.

This rearrangement joins TRBV19 to TRBJ2-1, with 8 positions matching TRBD2. Trimming at V came to 10 bases and at J to 7 bases, leaving 12 bases not matched to a gene. Germline V gives CDR1 LNHDA, CDR2 SQIVND (reference sequence). The CDR3 contains 14 residues. Here the CDR3 reads CATHRGGWKNEQFF. The CDR3 DNA reads as TGTGCCACCCATCGGGGGGGTTGGAAAAATGAGCAGTTCTTC.

The chain has TRBV5-4 and TRBJ2-7; 11 nucleotides align to TRBD2. The trim removed 3 bases at V and 1 base at J, leaving 3 bases unmatched. The CDR3 has 15 amino acids. The germline V gene encodes CDR1 SGHNT and CDR2 YYREEE (reference sequence). The CDR3: CASSYLAGGSYEQYF. The CDR3 nucleotides are TGTGCCAGCAGCTATCTAGCGGGAGGATCCTACGAGCAGTACTTC. The full variable domain, its missing parts supplied by reference TRBV5-4 and TRBJ2-7, is ETGVTQSPTHLIKTRGQQVTLRCSSQSGHNTVSWYQQALGQGPQFIFQYYREEENGRGNFPPRFSGLQFPNYSSELNVNALELDDSALYLCASSYLAGGSYEQYFGPGTRLTVT.

The chain uses TRBV7-2 and TRBJ1-3, with D possibly being TRBD1 (5 bases). In germline, CDR1 is SGHTA, CDR2 FQGNSA. This CDR3 has 17 residues. V was shortened by 1 base and J by 1 base, with 14 bases between the two germline ends. CDR3 DNA: TGTGCCAGCAGCTTAGTGGCTGGGGCAGGGTCTGGAAACACCATATATTTT. As protein: CASSLVAGAGSGNTIYF.

The chain links TRBV18 to TRBJ2-5; tentative D call: TRBD2 (6 bases). The CDR3 consists of 15 residues. V was cut by 6 bases and J by 5 bases, with 19 bases left in between. Germline V CDR1 and CDR2: KGHSH, LQKENI. CDR3 sequence reads: CASSRFGGEVETQYF. For the CDR3, the DNA is TGTGCCAGCTCCCGCTTCGGGGGTGAGGTTGAGACCCAGTACTTC. The full variable domain, its missing parts supplied by reference TRBV18 and TRBJ2-5, is NAGVMQNPRHLVRRRGQEARLRCSPMKGHSHVYWYRQLPEEGLKFMVYLQKENIIDESGMPKERFSAEFPKEGPSILRIQQVVRGDSAAYFCASSRFGGEVETQYFGPGTRLLVL.

The chain links TRBV6-1 to TRBJ1-4, with D possibly being TRBD1 (6 bases). Germline V lookup: CDR1 MNHNS, CDR2 SASEGT. The CDR3 contains 15 residues. V gave up 2 bases and J gave up 7 bases, with 14 bases separating them. The CDR3 loop reads CASSEYRGAREKLFF. The CDR3 coding sequence is TGTGCCAGCAGTGAATATCGGGGGGCGCGTGAAAAACTGTTTTTT.

The V and J genes are TRBV7-9 and TRBJ1-5; 9 nucleotides line up with TRBD1. V trimming: 5 bases; J trimming: 5 bases; junction bases outside the gene matches: 4. This CDR3 comprises 14 residues. Germline CDR1 SEHNR, CDR2 FQNEAQ (reference sequence). The CDR3 region is CASSLRTGDQPQHF. The CDR3, as DNA: TGTGCCAGCAGCCTCCGGACAGGGGATCAGCCCCAGCATTTT.

CDR3 protein: CASSQRLGTQYF. DNA of the CDR3: TGTGCCAGCAGCCAACGACTAGGTACGCAGTATTTT. The rearrangement uses TRBV11-3 and TRBJ2-3; the D gene is possibly TRBD2 (6 bases). The ends were cut back, 5 bases at V and 8 bases at J, with 11 bases in the middle. Germline values: CDR1 SGHNT, CDR2 YENEEA. The CDR3 has 12 amino acids.

The gene calls are TRBV6-1 and TRBJ2-1; 7 positions agree with TRBD2. Germline CDR1 is MNHNS and CDR2 is SASEGT. Trimming at V came to 7 bases and at J to 2 bases, leaving 8 bases not matched to a gene. The CDR3 spans 15 residues. The CDR3 region is CASIQMRGTYNEQFF. The CDR3, as DNA: TGTGCCAGCATTCAGATGCGGGGGACCTACAATGAGCAGTTCTTC.

About this clone itself: The sample carries other DNA sequences with the same CDR3. This chain connects TRBV6-1 to TRBJ1-3; D not certain. The CDR3 is 14 residues long. V dropped 3 bases and J dropped 0 bases, with 6 bases sitting between them. In germline, CDR1 is MNHNS, CDR2 SASEGT. The CDR3 coding sequence is TGTGCCAGCAGTGAGACTCGCTCTGGAAACACCATATATTTT. Its protein is CASSETRSGNTIYF.

The chain has TRBV6-6 and TRBJ2-7; D gene uncertain. From germline, CDR1 is MNHNY and CDR2 SVGAGI (reference sequence). Between the trimmed V and J ends, which lost 4 bases and 1 base, there was a span of 2 bases. The CDR3 runs to 11 residues. The CDR3 loop reads CASSWSYEQYF. CDR3 nucleotides: TGTGCCAGCAGTTGGTCCTACGAGCAGTACTTC.

This chain connects TRBV13 to TRBJ2-1, with D maybe TRBD1 (5 bases). The CDR3 is made up of 14 amino acids. Deletions cut 1 base from V and 7 bases from J, with 11 bases between. From germline, CDR1 is PRHDT and CDR2 FYEKMQ (reference sequence). CDR3: CASSLEQGENEQFF. CDR3 bases: TGTGCCAGCAGCTTAGAGCAGGGTGAAAATGAGCAGTTCTTC.

The V call is TRBV6-1, the J call TRBJ2-7; the D is unclear. This CDR3 comprises 13 residues. Germline CDR1 and CDR2: MNHNS and SASEGT. V lost 5 bases to trimming and J lost 1 base, with 9 bases between them. The CDR3 is CASSWARSYEQYF. The CDR3 DNA sequence: TGTGCCAGCAGTTGGGCCAGGTCCTACGAGCAGTACTTC.

The chain joins TRBV7-2 to TRBJ2-1; weak D call: TRBD2 (6 bases). The CDR3 is 13 amino acids. The germline CDR1 and CDR2 sequences are SGHTA and FQGNSA. V gave up 5 bases and J gave up 7 bases, with 12 bases separating them. In DNA, the CDR3 is TGTGCCAGCAGCGGGGAGGATTTGAATGAGCAGTTCTTC. The encoded protein is CASSGEDLNEQFF.

A remark on this clone: Sequence at one end of the junction differs from germline and may be a read error. This chain uses TRBV10-3 with TRBJ2-7; possible D gene TRBD1, 6 bases. The CDR3 is 12 residues long. Germline assignment: CDR1 ENHRY and CDR2 SYGVKD. CDR3 nucleotide sequence: TGTGCCGTCAGGGGACCTTCCTACGAGCAGTACTTC. This sequence encodes CAVRGPSYEQYF.

Of note for this clone: Other DNA sequences from this sample encode an identical CDR3 as well. The V and J genes are TRBV7-9 and TRBJ2-7, with a tentative D call TRBD1 (7 bases). The CDR3 sequence is 14 residues long. V was shortened by 3 bases and J by 2 bases, with 11 bases between the two germline ends. Germline-derived CDR1 and CDR2 are SEHNR and FQNEAQ (reference sequence). CDR3 sequence (DNA): TGTGCCAGCAGCTTGGCAGGGGGGACCTACGAGCAGTACTTC. It translates to CASSLAGGTYEQYF.

This chain links TRBV2 with TRBJ2-1; 11 bases are shared with TRBD2. V was pared by 7 bases and J by 2 bases, with 10 bases of the junction left unmatched. The CDR3 covers 17 residues. Germline V gene lookup returns CDR1 SNHLY and CDR2 FYNNEI. CDR3 nucleotides: TGTGCCAGCATCGTAGCGGGGGGGCCTGGGGCCTACAATGAGCAGTTCTTC. It yields the protein CASIVAGGPGAYNEQFF.

This clone was detected once. This chain links TRBV4-1 with TRBJ1-4; D is uncertain. Germline V gives CDR1 MGHRA, CDR2 YSYEKL. V lost 2 bases, J lost 12 bases, and 10 bases lay in between. The CDR3 has 12 residues. The CDR3 DNA is TGCGCCAGCAGCCAATCCTACGGGGAACTGTTTTTT. Its translation is CASSQSYGELFF.

This chain connects TRBV7-2 to TRBJ2-5; the D call may be TRBD1 or TRBD2 (5 bases each). Germline-derived CDR1 and CDR2 are SGHTA and FQGNSA. The CDR3 is 19 amino acids. Deletions cut 2 bases from V and 2 bases from J, with 24 bases between. The CDR3 DNA reads as TGTGCCAGCAGCTTAAGTTACAGGAGGCCCTTCGCTCGACAAGAGACCCAGTACTTC. Translated: CASSLSYRRPFARQETQYF. Drawing the rest from reference TRBV7-2 and TRBJ2-5, the complete variable domain is GAGVSQSPSNKVTEKGKDVELRCDPISGHTALYWYRQSLGQGLEFLIYFQGNSAPDKSGLPSDRFSAERTGGSVSTLTIQRTQQEDSAVYLCASSLSYRRPFARQETQYFGPGTRLLVL.

The chain has TRBV28 and TRBJ1-5; 7 positions agree with TRBD1. Germline lookup yields CDR1 MDHEN and CDR2 SYDVKM. Trimming took 5 bases from V and 7 from J; bases not matched to a gene: 8. The CDR3 is 14 residues long. CDR3 DNA: TGTGCCAGCAGTAAAGGGGGCTCGGGGCAGCCCCAGCATTTT. It specifies CASSKGGSGQPQHF.

The rearrangement joins TRBV7-2 to TRBJ2-1; 12 positions match TRBD2. Germline CDR1 SGHTA, CDR2 FQGNSA. The CDR3 is 17 amino acids. After removal of 3 bases from V and 3 bases from J, the junction contained 6 bases not matched to a gene. The CDR3 region has the DNA TGTGCCAGCAGCTTCAGCACGACTAGCGGGAGCTACAATGAGCAGTTCTTC. Protein sequence: CASSFSTTSGSYNEQFF.

This clone was seen once. The same CDR3 can be traced to other DNA sequences in this sample. The chain carries TRBV5-1 and TRBJ2-2; 8 bases fit TRBD2. Germline loops: CDR1 SGHRS, CDR2 YFSETQ. CDR3 length: 14 amino acids. With V trimmed by 2 bases and J by 5 bases, 2 bases remained unmatched. The DNA of the CDR3 is TGCGCCAGCAGCTTCAGCGGGGGAACCGGGGAGCTGTTTTTT. Protein: CASSFSGGTGELFF.

In DNA, the CDR3 is TGTGCCAGCAGTTACTGGGACACGGGGAGGAACACTGAAGCTTTCTTT. Amino acid sequence: CASSYWDTGRNTEAFF. The chain is built from TRBV6-5 and TRBJ1-1; D might be TRBD1 (6 bases). The CDR3 is 16 residues long. Between the trimmed V and J ends, which lost 1 base and 1 base, there was a span of 13 bases. Germline V lookup: CDR1 MNHEY, CDR2 SVGAGI.

The gene calls are TRBV9 and TRBJ2-3; D possibly matches TRBD1 or TRBD2 (6 bases each). The CDR3 runs 16 residues. Germline lookup yields CDR1 SGDLS and CDR2 YYNGEE. The V and J ends lost 3 bases and 0 bases respectively, with 14 bases between them. The CDR3 DNA is TGTGCCAGCAGCGAGGGGGTAGCGGATAGCACAGATACGCAGTATTTT. Protein: CASSEGVADSTDTQYF.

The chain recombines TRBV7-2 with TRBJ2-2; no firm D call. The CDR3 length is 15 residues. Germline loops: CDR1 SGHTA, CDR2 FQGNSA. Trimming cost V 4 bases and J 0 bases, with 9 bases left between them. CDR3 region: CASSSYGSNTGELFF. The CDR3 DNA is TGTGCCAGCAGCTCTTATGGCTCGAACACCGGGGAGCTGTTTTTT.

The chain is built from TRBV29-1 and TRBJ1-1; D is uncertain. Deletions cut 5 bases from V and 1 base from J, with 14 bases between. CDR3 size: 14 residues. CDR1 SQVTM and CDR2 ANQGSEA come from the germline V gene. CDR3 nucleotides: TGCAGCGTTACGTCAGCCGCCTGGAACACTGAAGCTTTCTTT. It translates to CSVTSAAWNTEAFF.

As concerns this clone: The sample carries other DNA sequences with the same CDR3. CDR3 coding DNA: TGTGCCATCAGTGACCTAGCGGGCTCCTACGAGCAGTACTTC. It yields the protein CAISDLAGSYEQYF. V usage is TRBV10-3 and J usage is TRBJ2-7, with 8 positions matching TRBD2. The trim removed 3 bases at V and 0 bases at J, leaving 1 base unmatched. The CDR3 sequence is 14 residues long. Germline V gene sequence: CDR1 ENHRY, CDR2 SYGVKD.

The V gene is TRBV11-2, the J gene TRBJ1-1; the D is unclear. The germline V gene has CDR1 SGHAT and CDR2 FQNNGV. The CDR3 has 15 residues. With 3 bases removed from V and 0 bases from J, the gap between germline ends came to 11 bases. DNA of the CDR3: TGTGCCAGCAGCTTCGGGCACACTTTGAACACTGAAGCTTTCTTT. Translating gives CASSFGHTLNTEAFF.

Details on this clone: At one of its ends the junction is not consistent with the germline gene, which may arise from a read error. The rearrangement uses TRBV7-2 and TRBJ2-4, with D perhaps matching TRBD1 (6 bases). This CDR3 has 20 residues. Per germline, CDR1 SGHTA and CDR2 FQGNSA. The CDR3 here is CASSVAYRQTGSSAKNIQYF. The CDR3 nucleotides are TGTGCCAGCAGCGTAGCGTACCGACAGACAGGCTCTAGTGCCAAAAACATTCAGTACTTC.

As for this clone: Other DNA sequences in this sample translate to the same CDR3. This chain joins TRBV6-5 and TRBJ2-6, with D perhaps TRBD1 or TRBD2 (5 bases each). V was shortened by 0 bases and J by 4 bases, with 7 bases between the two germline ends. The CDR3 is 15 amino acids. The germline V gene has CDR1 MNHEY and CDR2 SVGAGI. This chain's CDR3 is CASSYSGTGANVLTF. In DNA form, the CDR3 reads TGTGCCAGCAGTTACTCAGGGACGGGGGCCAACGTCCTGACTTTC.

Remarks on this clone: Other DNA sequences in the same sample also yield this CDR3. V and J are TRBV10-3 and TRBJ2-3; D uncertain. V lost 3 bases and J lost 0, with 4 bases in between. Germline V lookup: CDR1 ENHRY, CDR2 SYGVKD. This CDR3 comprises 13 residues. The CDR3 sequence: CAISESSTDTQYF. Written as DNA, the CDR3 is TGTGCCATCAGTGAAAGTAGCACAGATACGCAGTATTTT.

The gene calls are TRBV14 and TRBJ2-1; 10 bases align to TRBD2. The length of the CDR3 is 19 residues. CDR1 and CDR2 from the germline V gene are SGHDN and FVKESK. The junction had 9 bases not matched to a gene; V was cut back by 0 bases and J by 1 base. In nucleotides, the CDR3 is TGTGCCAGCAGCCAAGACTTGGCTAGCGGGAGAAGTTCCTACAATGAGCAGTTCTTC. Translated, it gives CASSQDLASGRSSYNEQFF. The variable domain in full, completed from reference TRBV14 and TRBJ2-1, reads EAGVTQFPSHSVIEKGQTVTLRCDPISGHDNLYWYRRVMGKEIKFLLHFVKESKQDESGMPNNRFLAERTGGTYSTLKVQPAELEDSGVYFCASSQDLASGRSSYNEQFFGPGTRLTVL.

With respect to this clone: In the same sample, other DNA sequences code for this CDR3. The V and J genes are TRBV10-3 and TRBJ2-5; 8 bases are shared with TRBD1. V was pared by 9 bases and J by 5 bases, with 5 bases of the junction left unmatched. There are 12 residues in the CDR3. Germline V lookup: CDR1 ENHRY, CDR2 SYGVKD. The CDR3 nucleotides are TGTGCCATTCAGGGGGCAGGGGAGACCCAGTACTTC. This encodes CAIQGAGETQYF.